These 6 T cell receptor beta chains originate from one sample sequenced in a study of regulatory T cells in long-lasting Graves disease. The TCR beta library used iRepertoire HTBI primers with Arm-PCR amplification of CDR3. MiXCR, run by TCRdb on the multiplex PCR reads, gives a single entry per CDR3 protein. The data hold about 310,000 distinct CDR3 sequences, with roughly 18% observed a single time. The time point is: newly diagnosed GD, antithyroid drugs for less than 3 months. Researchers made the TCR library from RNA that was extracted from PBMCs. The sequences come from peripheral blood mononuclear cells (PBMCs), collected at new diagnosis, from a patient treated with antithyroid drugs. The receptors here all came from a female donor with Graves disease.

The rearrangement joins TRBV7-9 to TRBJ2-1; TRBD2 agrees at 8 bases. The CDR3 has 15 residues. V lost 5 bases, J lost 9 bases, and 12 bases stayed unmatched. CDR1 is SEHNR, CDR2 FQNEAQ, per germline (reference sequence). CDR3: CASSPPSGLDIEQFF. Written as DNA, the CDR3 is TGTGCCAGCAGCCCCCCGTCGGGACTAGATATTGAGCAGTTCTTC. The full variable domain, in which reference TRBV7-9 and TRBJ2-1 provide the parts outside the CDR3, is DTGVSQNPRHKITKRGQNVTFRCDPISEHNRLYWYRQTLGQGPEFLTYFQNEAQLEKSRLLSDRFSAERPKGSFSTLEIQRTEQGDSAMYLCASSPPSGLDIEQFFGPGTRLTVL.

Of note for this clonotype: The junction does not match germline at one end; this may be a read error. V gene TRBV6-1 combines with J gene TRBJ1-4; TRBD1 agrees at 12 bases. There are 16 residues in the CDR3. Germline V CDR1 and CDR2: MNHNS, SASEGT. This CDR3 reads CACSTGTGGSNEKLFF. The CDR3, as DNA: TGTGCCTGCAGTACCGGGACAGGGGGCTCGAATGAAAAACTGTTTTTT.

Comments on this clonotype: A much larger clone sits a single nucleotide away, making a read error possible. This chain joins TRBV11-2 and TRBJ1-5; a weak D match, TRBD1 (6 bases). Germline lookup yields CDR1 SGHAT and CDR2 FQNNGV. Trimming took 3 bases from V and 1 from J, leaving 16 bases between them. This CDR3 region has 17 residues. The CDR3 is CASSLATGTGSNQPQHF. Here the CDR3 DNA reads TGTGCCAGCAGCTTGGCGACGGGTACAGGGAGCAATCAGCCCCAGCATTTT.

Points on this clonotype: A much more abundant neighbour one base away suggests this may be a read error. The rearrangement links TRBV27 to TRBJ1-4, with D possibly TRBD1 on 5 matching bases. Trimming cost V 4 bases and J 9 bases, with 12 bases left between them. The CDR3 length is 13 residues. Per the germline V gene, CDR1 is MNHEY and CDR2 is SMNVEV (reference sequence). DNA of the CDR3: TGTGCCAGCAGTTCTCCAGTGGGACAAAAACTGTTTTTT. It specifies CASSSPVGQKLFF.

The chain has TRBV9 and TRBJ2-1, with 9 bases identical to TRBD1. The V and J ends lost 3 bases and 2 bases, in that order; junction bases with no gene match: 0. The CDR3 is 14 residues long. The germline gives CDR1 SGDLS, CDR2 YYNGEE. DNA of the CDR3: TGTGCCAGCAGCGGACAGGGGGCCTACAATGAGCAGTTCTTC. Protein: CASSGQGAYNEQFF.

The sample holds many counts of this clonotype. V gene TRBV12-3 or TRBV12-4 combines with J gene TRBJ2-4; D assignment may be TRBD1 or TRBD2 (5 bases each). CDR3 length: 15 residues. V dropped 6 bases and J dropped 11 bases, with 23 bases sitting between them. CDR3 DNA: TGTGCCAGCAGCAGGGTCTCGGGACCCGTTCGCTTTCAGTACTTC. This gives the protein CASSRVSGPVRFQYF.